This record looks at one T cell receptor beta chain sequence and its context. Its antigen is unknown. This sample stems from a study of blood T cells in healthy people across ages. Study-wide points: When set beside aged donors, long-lived donors presented more naive CD4+ cells and higher diversity.

V lost 5 bases, J lost 8 bases, and 9 bases stayed unmatched. This CDR3 has 14 amino acids. Germline-derived CDR1 and CDR2 are DFQATT and SNEGSKA (reference sequence). Sample-barcoded 5' priming and a J-beta primer mix drove a second PCR of about 7 to 12 cycles. TCRdb re-called the 5' RACE reads with MiXCR, one entry per CDR3 protein. The table has some 900,000 distinct CDR3 sequences, about 48% seen once. Sequenced input: blood. This rearrangement joins TRBV20-1 to TRBJ2-1; TRBD2 matches 10 bases. The clonotype originates from a man aged 30 to 39 in good health. CDR3 coding DNA: TGCAGTGCTCCTAGAGCTAGCGGGGGCTATGAGCAGTTCTTC. Translated: CSAPRASGGYEQFF.